Listed below are T cell receptor beta chains from one sample, sequenced in a study of Ad26.COV2.S vaccination and SARS-CoV-2 variants. Only in-frame clones appear in the TCRdb table, and some are missing; sequencing was by immunoSEQ multiplex PCR. Here the sample spans roughly 500,000 clones, approximately 88% being singletons. This sample comprised peripheral blood, obtained in a trial of Ad26.COV2.S vaccine versus placebo. The source is a person aged 18-60 years who received the Ad26.COV2.S COVID-19 vaccine or a placebo. Both conserved end residues are part of each CDR3. D genes are given only for firm matches. The listing skips clone size in some rows; elsewhere it reads once, few, many or a size class.

cdr3_aa: CSASGGPAGWDEQFF
cdr3_nt: TGCAGTGCTAGTGGGGGGCCGGCGGGTTGGGATGAGCAGTTCTTC
v_call: TRBV20-1
d_call: .
clone_size: .
j_call: TRBJ2-1

cdr3_aa: CATSAGAGGLSGANVLTF
cdr3_nt: TGTGCCACCAGTGCCGGAGCGGGAGGCCTCTCTGGGGCCAACGTCCTGACTTTC
v_call: TRBV24-1
d_call: TRBD2
clone_size: .
j_call: TRBJ2-6

cdr3_aa: CASSVGANQETQYF
cdr3_nt: TGCGCCAGCAGTGTTGGAGCGAACCAAGAGACCCAGTACTTC
v_call: TRBV10-2
d_call: .
clone_size: .
j_call: TRBJ2-5

cdr3_aa: CASSRVSGSNTEAFF
cdr3_nt: TGTGCCAGCAGCCGCGTGTCAGGGTCGAACACTGAAGCTTTCTTT
v_call: TRBV3-1/TRBV3-2
d_call: .
clone_size: .
j_call: TRBJ1-1

cdr3_aa: CASSSLQQGAAGNTIYF
cdr3_nt: TGTGCCAGCAGTTCCCTCCAGCAGGGGGCGGCGGGAAACACCATATATTTT
v_call: TRBV6-2/TRBV6-3
d_call: TRBD1
clone_size: .
j_call: TRBJ1-3

cdr3_aa: CATSREGGVHQPQHF
cdr3_nt: TGTGCCACCAGCAGAGAGGGCGGGGTACATCAGCCCCAGCATTTT
v_call: TRBV15
d_call: .
clone_size: .
j_call: TRBJ1-5

cdr3_aa: CSVTGTGGLNYGYTF
cdr3_nt: TGCAGCGTGACGGGGACAGGGGGGCTGAACTATGGCTACACCTTC
v_call: TRBV29-1
d_call: TRBD1
clone_size: .
j_call: TRBJ1-2

cdr3_aa: CASSLFPTGSGANVLTF
cdr3_nt: TGTGCCAGCAGTTTATTCCCGACAGGTTCTGGGGCCAACGTCCTGACTTTC
v_call: TRBV27
d_call: .
clone_size: .
j_call: TRBJ2-6

cdr3_aa: CSATLLAGANTGELFF
cdr3_nt: TGCAGCGCGACCTTGCTAGCGGGAGCGAACACCGGGGAGCTGTTTTTT
v_call: TRBV29-1
d_call: TRBD2
clone_size: .
j_call: TRBJ2-2

cdr3_aa: CASSLGRGTEAFF
cdr3_nt: TGTGCCAGCAGCTTAGGACGGGGCACTGAAGCTTTCTTT
v_call: TRBV11-2
d_call: .
clone_size: many
j_call: TRBJ1-1

cdr3_aa: CASSPLGGQTNEKLFF
cdr3_nt: TGTGCCAGCAGCCCATTAGGGGGGCAAACTAATGAAAAACTGTTTTTT
v_call: TRBV5-6
d_call: .
clone_size: .
j_call: TRBJ1-4

cdr3_aa: CASSIVPGANVLTF
cdr3_nt: TGTGCCAGTAGTATAGTTCCTGGGGCCAACGTCCTGACTTTC
v_call: TRBV19
d_call: .
clone_size: .
j_call: TRBJ2-6

cdr3_aa: CASSVGLSSDGELFF
cdr3_nt: TGTGCCAGCAGCGTAGGGCTCTCAAGCGACGGGGAGCTGTTTTTT
v_call: TRBV7-9
d_call: .
clone_size: few
j_call: TRBJ2-2

cdr3_aa: CASTPGDELHF
cdr3_nt: TGTGCCAGCACCCCGGGGGACGAACTCCACTTT
v_call: TRBV6-2/TRBV6-3
d_call: .
clone_size: .
j_call: TRBJ1-6

cdr3_aa: CASSYTGTVDSPLHF
cdr3_nt: TGTGCCAGCAGTTACACCGGGACTGTGGATTCACCCCTCCACTTT
v_call: TRBV6-5
d_call: .
clone_size: .
j_call: TRBJ1-6

cdr3_aa: CASTLTGDGQFF
cdr3_nt: TGTGCCAGCACATTAACAGGGGATGGGCAGTTCTTC
v_call: TRBV12-3/TRBV12-4
d_call: TRBD1
clone_size: .
j_call: TRBJ2-1

cdr3_aa: CASSSTGTGVTTQYF
cdr3_nt: TGTGCCAGCAGCTCTACCGGGACAGGGGTTACGACCCAGTACTTC
v_call: TRBV5-4
d_call: TRBD1
clone_size: .
j_call: TRBJ2-5

cdr3_aa: CASSSSGADTQYF
cdr3_nt: TGTGCCAGCAGTTCATCCGGGGCAGATACGCAGTATTTT
v_call: TRBV9
d_call: .
clone_size: .
j_call: TRBJ2-3

cdr3_aa: CAWRAWDRSSEKLFF
cdr3_nt: TGTGCCTGGAGGGCCTGGGACCGATCGTCGGAAAAACTGTTTTTT
v_call: TRBV30
d_call: .
clone_size: .
j_call: TRBJ1-4

cdr3_aa: CASSLGSPLQGPKLFF
cdr3_nt: TGTGCCAGCAGCTTGGGATCCCCGTTACAGGGGCCAAAACTGTTTTTT
v_call: TRBV5-4
d_call: TRBD1
clone_size: .
j_call: TRBJ1-4

cdr3_aa: CASSFGVREQYF
cdr3_nt: TGTGCCAGCAGTTTCGGGGTACGCGAGCAGTACTTC
v_call: TRBV28
d_call: .
clone_size: .
j_call: TRBJ2-7

cdr3_aa: CASSLGGTGQVYF
cdr3_nt: TGTGCCAGCAGCCTTGGTGGTACGGGACAGGTATATTTT
v_call: TRBV5-6
d_call: TRBD1
clone_size: .
j_call: TRBJ1-3

cdr3_aa: CASSQGDRGRSNQPQHF
cdr3_nt: TGTGCCAGCAGCCAAGGGGATCGGGGACGAAGCAATCAGCCCCAGCATTTT
v_call: TRBV3-1/TRBV3-2
d_call: .
clone_size: .
j_call: TRBJ1-5

cdr3_aa: CASSPGLVASSYNEQFF
cdr3_nt: TGTGCCAGCAGCCCCGGGCTGGTAGCTAGCTCCTACAATGAGCAGTTCTTC
v_call: TRBV7-2
d_call: .
clone_size: .
j_call: TRBJ2-1

cdr3_aa: CASRPSSGGYEQYF
cdr3_nt: TGTGCCAGCAGGCCTAGTAGTGGCGGCTACGAGCAGTACTTC
v_call: TRBV3-1/TRBV3-2
d_call: .
clone_size: .
j_call: TRBJ2-7

cdr3_aa: CSVDRDGTYEQYF
cdr3_nt: TGCAGCGTTGACAGGGATGGGACCTACGAGCAGTACTTC
v_call: TRBV29-1
d_call: .
clone_size: .
j_call: TRBJ2-7

cdr3_aa: CASSVSGYEQYF
cdr3_nt: TGTGCCAGCAGTGTAAGCGGGTACGAGCAGTACTTC
v_call: TRBV7-9
d_call: .
clone_size: .
j_call: TRBJ2-7

cdr3_aa: CASSPGGAGRNEQFF
cdr3_nt: TGTGCCAGCAGCCCTGGGGGAGCGGGCCGCAATGAGCAGTTCTTC
v_call: TRBV7-2
d_call: .
clone_size: .
j_call: TRBJ2-1

cdr3_aa: CASSYPPGGEGYTF
cdr3_nt: TGTGCCAGCAGTTACCCCCCGGGGGGAGAGGGCTACACCTTC
v_call: TRBV6-6
d_call: .
clone_size: once
j_call: TRBJ1-2

cdr3_aa: CASSQAQRIGANEKLFF
cdr3_nt: TGCGCCAGCAGCCAAGCCCAGCGGATAGGGGCTAATGAAAAACTGTTTTTT
v_call: TRBV4-3
d_call: .
clone_size: .
j_call: TRBJ1-4

cdr3_aa: CATFTGEVWETQYF
cdr3_nt: TGTGCCACTTTCACAGGGGAGGTGTGGGAGACCCAGTACTTC
v_call: TRBV28
d_call: .
clone_size: .
j_call: TRBJ2-5

cdr3_aa: CAWRVEETQYF
cdr3_nt: TGTGCCTGGAGGGTCGAAGAGACCCAGTACTTC
v_call: TRBV30
d_call: .
clone_size: .
j_call: TRBJ2-5

cdr3_aa: CASSEAWSNIGNTIYF
cdr3_nt: TGTGCCAGCAGTGAAGCTTGGTCCAATATCGGAAACACCATATATTTT
v_call: TRBV6-1
d_call: .
clone_size: .
j_call: TRBJ1-3

cdr3_aa: CASSLAGDEQFF
cdr3_nt: TGTGCCAGTAGTTTAGCGGGCGATGAGCAGTTCTTC
v_call: TRBV19
d_call: TRBD2
clone_size: .
j_call: TRBJ2-1